This T cell receptor (beta chain) was documented in a study of shared clonotypes between healthy human individuals. Study-level findings and limits: Clonotype sharing among donors likely depends on sequencing depth. A reduction in generation probabilities was seen for non-shared clonotypes relative to those shared by all four donors.

Data came from immunoSEQ multiplex PCR; TCRdb stores just in-frame clones and leaves some out. The sample yields around 2.1 million clones, approximately 94% seen once. This CDR3 comprises 15 residues. Germline values: CDR1 MNHEY, CDR2 SMNVEV (reference sequence). V gave up 4 bases and J gave up 4 bases; unmatched junction bases: 6. Comments on this clone: What it binds is not known.

The source material was naive CD4+ T cells sorted from blood. Subset given: CD45RA+ positively selected. The V call is TRBV27, the J call TRBJ1-5, with TRBD1 matching 8 bases. The TCR comes from a man between 18 and 35 years old in good health. The chain's CDR3 is CASSSDRGTNQPQHF. The CDR3 nucleotides are TGTGCCAGCAGTTCCGACAGGGGAACAAATCAGCCCCAGCATTTT.